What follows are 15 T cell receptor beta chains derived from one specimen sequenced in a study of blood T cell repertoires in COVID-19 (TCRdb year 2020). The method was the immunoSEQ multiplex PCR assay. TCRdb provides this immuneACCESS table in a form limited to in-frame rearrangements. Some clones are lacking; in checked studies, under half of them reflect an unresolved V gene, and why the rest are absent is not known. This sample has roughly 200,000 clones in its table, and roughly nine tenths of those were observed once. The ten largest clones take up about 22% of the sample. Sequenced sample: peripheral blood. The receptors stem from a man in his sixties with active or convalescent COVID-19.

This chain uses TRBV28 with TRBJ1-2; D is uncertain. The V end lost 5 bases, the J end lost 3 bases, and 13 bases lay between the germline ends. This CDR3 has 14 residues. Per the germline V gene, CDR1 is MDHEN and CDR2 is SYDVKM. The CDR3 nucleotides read TGTGCCAGCAGTAACCTAGGTAGTGACTATGGCTACACCTTC. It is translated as CASSNLGSDYGYTF.

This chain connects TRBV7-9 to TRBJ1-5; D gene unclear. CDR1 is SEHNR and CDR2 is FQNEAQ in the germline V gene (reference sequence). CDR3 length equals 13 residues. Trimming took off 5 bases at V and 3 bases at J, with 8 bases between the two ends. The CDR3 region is CASSVGYNQPQHF. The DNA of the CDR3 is TGTGCCAGCAGCGTCGGGTACAATCAGCCCCAGCATTTT. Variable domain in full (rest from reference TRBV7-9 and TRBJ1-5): DTGVSQNPRHKITKRGQNVTFRCDPISEHNRLYWYRQTLGQGPEFLTYFQNEAQLEKSRLLSDRFSAERPKGSFSTLEIQRTEQGDSAMYLCASSVGYNQPQHFGDGTRLSIL.

The CDR3 spells CASSVAVSSYNEQFF. Here the CDR3 DNA reads TGTGCCAGCAGCGTAGCAGTTTCCTCCTACAATGAGCAGTTCTTC. This chain uses TRBV9 with TRBJ2-1; D gene unclear. V was pared by 0 bases and J by 0 bases, with 7 bases between. Germline V gives CDR1 SGDLS, CDR2 YYNGEE. CDR3 size: 15 residues.

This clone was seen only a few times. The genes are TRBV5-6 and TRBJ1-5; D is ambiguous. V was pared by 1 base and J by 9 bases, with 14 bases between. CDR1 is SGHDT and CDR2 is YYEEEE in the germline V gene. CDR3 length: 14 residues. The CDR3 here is CASSLKTGRRPQHF. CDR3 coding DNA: TGTGCCAGCAGCTTGAAGACGGGGAGACGGCCCCAGCATTTT. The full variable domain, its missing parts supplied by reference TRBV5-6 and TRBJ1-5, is DAGVTQSPTHLIKTRGQQVTLRCSPKSGHDTVSWYQQALGQGPQFIFQYYEEEERQRGNFPDRFSGHQFPNYSSELNVNALLLGDSALYLCASSLKTGRRPQHFGDGTRLSIL.

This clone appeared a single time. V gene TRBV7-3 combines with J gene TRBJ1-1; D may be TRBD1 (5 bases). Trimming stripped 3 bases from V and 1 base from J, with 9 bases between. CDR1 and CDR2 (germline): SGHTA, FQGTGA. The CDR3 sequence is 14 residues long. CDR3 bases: TGTGCCAGCAGCTTTGGGGGGACGAACACTGAAGCTTTCTTT. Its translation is CASSFGGTNTEAFF.

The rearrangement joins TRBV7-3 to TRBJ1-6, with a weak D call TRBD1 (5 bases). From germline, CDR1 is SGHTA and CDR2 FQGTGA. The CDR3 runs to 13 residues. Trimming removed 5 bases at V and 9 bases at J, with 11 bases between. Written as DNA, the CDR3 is TGTGCCAGCAGCGACAGTAACGGTTCACCCCTCCACTTT. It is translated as CASSDSNGSPLHF.

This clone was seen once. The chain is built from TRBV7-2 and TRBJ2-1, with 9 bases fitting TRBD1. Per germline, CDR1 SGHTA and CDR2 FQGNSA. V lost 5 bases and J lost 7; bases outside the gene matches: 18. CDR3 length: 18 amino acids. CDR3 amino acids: CASSPSPFRDRVQNEQFF. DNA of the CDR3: TGTGCCAGCAGCCCGTCCCCTTTCCGGGACAGGGTTCAAAATGAGCAGTTCTTC.

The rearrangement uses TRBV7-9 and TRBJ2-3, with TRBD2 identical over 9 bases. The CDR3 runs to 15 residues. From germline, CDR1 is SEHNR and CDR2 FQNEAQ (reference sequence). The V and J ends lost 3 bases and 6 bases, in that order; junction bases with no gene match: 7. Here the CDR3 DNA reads TGTGCCAGCAGCTTCTCTGCGGGGGGGCAGGATACGCAGTATTTT. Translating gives CASSFSAGGQDTQYF.

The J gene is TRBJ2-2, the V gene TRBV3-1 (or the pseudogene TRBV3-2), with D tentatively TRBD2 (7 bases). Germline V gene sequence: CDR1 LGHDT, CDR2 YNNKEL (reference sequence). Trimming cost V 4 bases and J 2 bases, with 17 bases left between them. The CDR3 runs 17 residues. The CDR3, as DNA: TGTGCCAGCAGCCGCTCCGGGGGGCTAGCCAACACCGGGGAGCTGTTTTTT. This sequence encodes CASSRSGGLANTGELFF.

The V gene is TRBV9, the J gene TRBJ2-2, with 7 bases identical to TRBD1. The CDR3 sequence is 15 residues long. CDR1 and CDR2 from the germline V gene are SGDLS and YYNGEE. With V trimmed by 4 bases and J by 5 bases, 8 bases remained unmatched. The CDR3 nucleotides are TGTGCCAGCAGCCACCAGGGGGATGGTACCGGGGAGCTGTTTTTT. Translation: CASSHQGDGTGELFF. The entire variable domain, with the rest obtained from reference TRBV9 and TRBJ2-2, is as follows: DSGVTQTPKHLITATGQRVTLRCSPRSGDLSVYWYQQSLDQGLQFLIQYYNGEERAKGNILERFSAQQFPDLHSELNLSSLELGDSALYFCASSHQGDGTGELFFGEGSRLTVL.

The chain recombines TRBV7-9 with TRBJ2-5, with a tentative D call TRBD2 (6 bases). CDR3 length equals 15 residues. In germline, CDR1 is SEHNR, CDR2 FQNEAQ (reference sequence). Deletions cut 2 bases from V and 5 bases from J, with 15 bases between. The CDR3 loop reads CASSLIPTGGETQYF. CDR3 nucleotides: TGTGCCAGCAGCTTAATTCCGACTGGAGGGGAGACCCAGTACTTC.

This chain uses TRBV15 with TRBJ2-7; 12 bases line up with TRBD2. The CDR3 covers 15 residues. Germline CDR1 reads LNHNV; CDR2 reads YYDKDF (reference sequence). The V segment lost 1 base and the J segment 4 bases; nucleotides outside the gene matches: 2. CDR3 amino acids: CATSRGTSGVYEQYF. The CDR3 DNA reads TGTGCCACCAGCAGAGGGACTAGCGGGGTGTACGAGCAGTACTTC.

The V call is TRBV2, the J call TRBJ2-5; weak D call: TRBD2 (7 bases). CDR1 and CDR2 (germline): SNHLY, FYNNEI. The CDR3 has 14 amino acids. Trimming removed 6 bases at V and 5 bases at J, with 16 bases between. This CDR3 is CASRTGGRGETQYF. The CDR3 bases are TGTGCCAGCAGGACGGGGGGCCGCGGTGAGACCCAGTACTTC.

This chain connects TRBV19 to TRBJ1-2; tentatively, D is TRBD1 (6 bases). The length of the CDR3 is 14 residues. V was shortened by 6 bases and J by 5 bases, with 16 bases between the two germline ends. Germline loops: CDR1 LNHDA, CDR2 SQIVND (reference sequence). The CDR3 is CASSFRTEGYGYTF. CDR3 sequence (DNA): TGTGCCAGTAGCTTCAGGACAGAGGGGTATGGCTACACCTTC.

This CDR3 reads CASSISGGNTGELFF. The CDR3 DNA reads TGTGCCAGCAGTATCTCGGGGGGGAACACCGGGGAGCTGTTTTTT. The chain has TRBV6-5 and TRBJ2-2; the match to TRBD2 covers 7 bases. The J segment lost 1 base and the V segment lost 5 bases, leaving 4 bases of the junction unmatched. The CDR3 extends over 15 amino acids. CDR1 is MNHEY, CDR2 SVGAGI, per germline.